The present T cell receptor (beta chain) was sequenced within a study of blood T cell repertoires in COVID-19. The count of this clone is one. Repertoires were generated with immunoSEQ multiplex PCR, while TCRdb's copy carries only in-frame clones and drops some. In the table there are approximately 38,000 clones, 75% to 90% of which are singletons. With 3 bases clipped from V and 4 bases from J, the junction kept 3 bases outside the gene matches. The germline CDR1 and CDR2 sequences are SGDLS and YYNGEE. There are 14 residues in the CDR3. V gene TRBV9 combines with J gene TRBJ2-5, with 10 bases aligning to TRBD1. The sequence derives from a man aged 25 to 40 with active or convalescent COVID-19. The sequenced material came from peripheral blood. The CDR3 sequence is CASSATGGSETQYF. CDR3 nucleotides: TGTGCCAGCAGCGCGACAGGGGGCTCAGAGACCCAGTACTTC.